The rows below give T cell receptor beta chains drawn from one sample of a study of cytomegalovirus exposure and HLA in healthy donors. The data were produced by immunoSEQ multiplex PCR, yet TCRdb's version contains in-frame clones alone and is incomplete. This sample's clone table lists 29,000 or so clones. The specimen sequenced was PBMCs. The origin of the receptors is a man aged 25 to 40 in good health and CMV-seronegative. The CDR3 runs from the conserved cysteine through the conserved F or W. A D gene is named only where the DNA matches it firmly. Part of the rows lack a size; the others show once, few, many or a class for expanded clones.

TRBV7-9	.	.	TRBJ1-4	CASRKTGTNEKLFF	TGTGCCAGCAGGAAGACAGGAACTAATGAAAAACTGTTTTTT
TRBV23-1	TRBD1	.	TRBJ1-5	CAIPPGQGLYSNQPQHF	TGCGCCATCCCACCGGGACAGGGTTTATATAGCAATCAGCCCCAGCATTTT
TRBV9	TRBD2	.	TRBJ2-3	CASSVSSGGRDTQYF	TGTGCCAGCAGCGTATCTAGCGGAGGGAGGGATACGCAGTATTTT
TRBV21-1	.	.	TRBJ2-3	CASSGGANSTDTQYF	TGTGCCAGCAGCGGTGGGGCAAATAGCACAGATACGCAGTATTTT
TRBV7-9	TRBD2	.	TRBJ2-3	CASSPVSGGITDTQYF	TGTGCCAGCAGCCCTGTCTCGGGGGGGATCACAGATACGCAGTATTTT
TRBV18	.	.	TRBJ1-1	CASSPSMVSGTEAFF	TGTGCCAGCTCACCTTCGATGGTATCGGGCACTGAAGCTTTCTTT
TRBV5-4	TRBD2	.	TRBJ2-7	CASSQKTSGRAYEQYF	TGTGCCAGCAGCCAAAAAACTAGCGGGAGGGCCTACGAGCAGTACTTC
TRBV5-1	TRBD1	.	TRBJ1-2	CASSLGQGTYGYTF	TGCGCCAGCAGCTTGGGACAGGGAACCTATGGCTACACCTTC
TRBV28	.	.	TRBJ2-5	CASSSYQETQYF	TGTGCCAGCAGTTCTTACCAAGAGACCCAGTACTTC
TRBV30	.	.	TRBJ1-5	CAWSVSGASNQPQHF	TGTGCCTGGAGTGTGTCTGGGGCCAGCAATCAGCCCCAGCATTTT
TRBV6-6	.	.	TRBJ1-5	CATNRVGQPQHF	TGTGCCACGAACAGGGTAGGGCAGCCCCAGCATTTT
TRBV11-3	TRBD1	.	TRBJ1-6	CASSRGTANSPLHF	TGTGCCAGCAGCCGCGGGACAGCTAATTCACCCCTCCACTTT
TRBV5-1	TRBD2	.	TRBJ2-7	CASSSTSGRYDEQYF	TGCGCCAGCAGCTCTACTAGCGGGAGATATGACGAGCAGTACTTC
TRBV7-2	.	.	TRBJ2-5	CASSFAGRQTQYF	TGTGCCAGCAGCTTTGCGGGGAGACAGACCCAGTACTTC
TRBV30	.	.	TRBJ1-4	CAWSLGGGNEKLFF	TGTGCCTGGAGCCTGGGGGGAGGGAATGAAAAACTGTTTTTT
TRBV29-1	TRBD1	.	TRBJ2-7	CSVGTGAREQYF	TGCAGCGTTGGGACAGGGGCGAGAGAGCAGTACTTC
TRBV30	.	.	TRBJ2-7	CAWSWGGSYEQYF	TGTGCCTGGAGTTGGGGCGGCTCCTACGAGCAGTACTTC
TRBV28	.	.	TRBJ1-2	CASSSPTSDRVGYTF	TGTGCCAGCAGTTCTCCGACCTCGGACAGAGTTGGCTACACCTTC
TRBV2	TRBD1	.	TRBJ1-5	CASRGKDRGRAQHF	TGTGCCAGCAGAGGAAAGGACAGGGGGAGGGCCCAGCATTTT
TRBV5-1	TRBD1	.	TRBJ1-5	CASSYDRDRENQPQHF	TGCGCCAGCAGCTACGACCGGGACAGGGAAAATCAGCCCCAGCATTTT
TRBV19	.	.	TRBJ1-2	CASSAGQNYGYTF	TGTGCCAGTAGTGCCGGACAGAACTATGGCTACACCTTC
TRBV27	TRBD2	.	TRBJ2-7	CASSRPGAGVIYEQYF	TGTGCCAGCAGTCGGCCCGGGGCGGGGGTAATCTACGAGCAGTACTTC
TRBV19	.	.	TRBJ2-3	CASSPSTDTQYF	TGTGCCAGTAGTCCGAGCACAGATACGCAGTATTTT
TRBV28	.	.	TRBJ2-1	CASSSLGGAASREQFF	TGTGCCAGCAGTTCCCTTGGCGGAGCCGCAAGTAGAGAGCAGTTCTTC
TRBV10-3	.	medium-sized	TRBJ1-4	CAIGQAAFNEKLFF	TGTGCCATCGGGCAGGCCGCCTTTAATGAAAAACTGTTTTTT
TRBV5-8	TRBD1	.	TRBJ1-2	CASSRGDRGFHGYTF	TGTGCCAGCAGCCGTGGGGACAGGGGATTTCATGGCTACACCTTC
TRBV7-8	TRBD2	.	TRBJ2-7	CASSFLTSSAGVVYEQYF	TGTGCCAGCAGCTTTTTAACTTCCTCAGCGGGAGTAGTCTACGAGCAGTACTTC
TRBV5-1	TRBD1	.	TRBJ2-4	CASSSRDRKNIQYF	TGCGCCAGCAGCTCCCGGGACAGGAAAAACATTCAGTACTTC
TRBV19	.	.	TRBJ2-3	CASAQSRGAGTDTQYF	TGTGCCAGTGCACAAAGCAGGGGGGCCGGCACAGATACGCAGTATTTT
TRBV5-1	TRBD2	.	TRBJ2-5	CASSLGLAGGREETQYF	TGCGCCAGCAGCTTGGGGCTAGCGGGGGGGCGCGAAGAGACCCAGTACTTC
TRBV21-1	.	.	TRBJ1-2	CASSKEEDNYGYTF	TGTGCCAGCAGCAAAGAGGAGGATAACTATGGCTACACCTTC
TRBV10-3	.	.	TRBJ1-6	CAISESLTRDNSPLHF	TGTGCCATCAGTGAGTCTCTTACCAGGGATAATTCACCCCTCCACTTT
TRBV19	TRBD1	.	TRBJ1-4	CASRKGGQQNAGLFF	TGTGCCAGTAGGAAAGGGGGACAGCAAAATGCGGGACTGTTTTTT
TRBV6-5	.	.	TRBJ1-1	CASSFQEGNTEAFF	TGTGCCAGCAGTTTTCAGGAGGGGAACACTGAAGCTTTCTTT
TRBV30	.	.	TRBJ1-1	CAWTHAGGRTEAFF	TGTGCCTGGACCCACGCGGGGGGGCGCACTGAAGCTTTCTTT
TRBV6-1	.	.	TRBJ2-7	CASSERGYEQYF	TGTGCCAGCAGTGAGCGGGGCTACGAGCAGTACTTC
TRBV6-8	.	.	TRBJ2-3	CASPPGGLHTDTQYF	TGTGCCAGCCCCCCCGGGGGTCTGCACACAGATACGCAGTATTTT
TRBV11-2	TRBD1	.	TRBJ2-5	CASSLSQIGTANQETQYF	TGTGCCAGCAGCTTATCGCAGATAGGGACAGCCAACCAAGAGACCCAGTACTTC
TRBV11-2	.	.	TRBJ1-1	CASSQTKPNTEAFF	TGTGCCAGCAGCCAGACAAAACCGAACACTGAAGCTTTCTTT
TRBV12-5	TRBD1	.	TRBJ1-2	CASGGAAWTGAFLHRGGYTF	TGTGCTAGTGGCGGGGCCGCATGGACAGGGGCTTTCCTCCATCGGGGTGGCTACACCTTC
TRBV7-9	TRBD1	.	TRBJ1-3	CASSPRDRGRDTIYF	TGTGCCAGCAGCCCCCGGGACAGGGGCAGAGACACCATATATTTT
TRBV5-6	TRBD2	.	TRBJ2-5	CASFGGGITAQETQYF	TGTGCCAGCTTCGGGGGGGGAATAACGGCCCAAGAGACCCAGTACTTC
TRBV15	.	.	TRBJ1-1	CATSRDQQAITEAFF	TGTGCCACCAGCAGAGATCAGCAGGCCATTACTGAAGCTTTCTTT
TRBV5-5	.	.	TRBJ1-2	CASSFQTVGSYTF	TGTGCCAGCAGCTTTCAAACAGTAGGCAGCTACACCTTC
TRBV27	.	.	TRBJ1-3	CASSPRAGNTIYF	TGTGCCAGCAGTCCCCGTGCTGGAAACACCATATATTTT
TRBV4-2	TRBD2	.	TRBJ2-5	CASSQGLAGYEETQYF	TGTGCCAGCAGCCAAGGGCTAGCGGGATACGAGGAGACCCAGTACTTC
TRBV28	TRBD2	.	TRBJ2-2	CASSGGTRTGELFF	TGTGCCAGCAGTGGCGGGACTAGGACCGGGGAGCTGTTTTTT
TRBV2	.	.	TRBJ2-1	CASSERVIAYNEQFF	TGTGCCAGCAGTGAACGAGTCATAGCCTACAATGAGCAGTTCTTC
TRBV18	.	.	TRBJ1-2	CASSPLSAGYGYTF	TGTGCCAGCTCACCATTATCGGCAGGTTATGGCTACACCTTC
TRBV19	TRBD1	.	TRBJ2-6	CASSGWTGASSGANVLTF	TGTGCCAGTAGTGGTTGGACAGGGGCGAGCTCTGGGGCCAACGTCCTGACTTTC
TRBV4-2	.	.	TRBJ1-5	CASSQVYGSNQPQHF	TGTGCCAGCAGCCAAGTATACGGTAGCAATCAGCCCCAGCATTTT
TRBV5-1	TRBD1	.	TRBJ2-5	CASTNPVQGVETQYF	TGCGCCAGCACCAATCCAGTTCAGGGGGTAGAGACCCAGTACTTC
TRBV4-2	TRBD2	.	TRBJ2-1	CASSQDGTSAYNEQFF	TGTGCCAGCAGCCAAGATGGGACTAGCGCCTACAATGAGCAGTTCTTC
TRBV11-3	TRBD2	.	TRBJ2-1	CASSYSGGSGEQFF	TGTGCCAGCAGCTATAGCGGGGGGTCCGGTGAGCAGTTCTTC
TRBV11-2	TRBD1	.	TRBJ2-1	CASSSGTGGYEQFF	TGTGCCAGCAGCTCCGGGACAGGGGGCTATGAGCAGTTCTTC
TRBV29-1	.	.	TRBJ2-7	CSANGRGGTYEQYF	TGCAGCGCCAATGGCAGGGGCGGAACCTACGAGCAGTACTTC
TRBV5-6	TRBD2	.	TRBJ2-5	CASSQRPGLAGVGSETQYF	TGTGCCAGCAGCCAAAGGCCTGGGCTAGCGGGAGTAGGAAGCGAGACCCAGTACTTC